This T cell receptor (beta chain) was sequenced for a study of graft-versus-host responses after intestinal transplantation. Study overall: Recipients obtained multivisceral, liver-intestinal, or isolated intestinal transplants. Study outcomes and limitations: The highest levels of circulating GvH clones went along with early declines in HvG clones after transplant.

As for this clone: Its antigen remains unknown.

Assay: immunoSEQ multiplex PCR; the TCRdb copy retains only in-frame clones and omits some. The sample lists about 88,000 clones; approximately 94% were seen once. This TCR derives from a human donor who was the organ donor for an intestinal transplant. This specimen consisted of unstimulated CD4+ T cells sorted from spleen or lymph node cells, obtained before transplant.

The CDR3 loop reads CASSEGVRRRQPLSGIYF. The CDR3 DNA reads as TGTGCCAGCAGTGAAGGGGTTAGGAGGAGACAGCCCCTGAGCGGCATATATTTT. The chain links TRBV6-1 to TRBJ1-3; TRBD1 might be the D (5 bases). There are 18 residues in the CDR3. Germline loops: CDR1 MNHNS, CDR2 SASEGT. The V end lost 1 base, the J end lost 12 bases, and 28 bases lay between the germline ends.